Sequencing of this T cell receptor beta chain was carried out in a study of blood T cell repertoires in COVID-19. CDR1 and CDR2 (germline): MGHRA, YSYEKL. V was trimmed by 1 base and J by 7 bases, leaving 11 bases between them. The CDR3 has 14 residues. Seattle patient enrollment occurred during active infection, with longitudinal follow-up thereafter. In the authors' methods: By means of reference gene primer amplification, nucleated cell counts were estimated. The protocol was immunoSEQ multiplex PCR, while the TCRdb copy is restricted to in-frame clones and leaves out a portion. Clonal size and the V and J genes are those of that table, whereas D and trimming came from the DNA. The table lists around 200,000 clones, over 70% of them singletons.

The chain carries TRBV4-1 and TRBJ1-5; D gene unclear. This clonotype was sampled from a woman aged 40 to 49 with COVID-19, enrolled during active disease. Sequenced input: peripheral blood. The CDR3 loop is CASSQGPGRQPQHF. The CDR3 DNA sequence: TGCGCCAGCAGCCAAGGCCCTGGGCGACAGCCCCAGCATTTT.